Here is one T cell receptor beta chain with its context. No cognate antigen has been identified for it. No clone much larger than this one lies a single base away; base qualities are absent. The CDR3 starts with the cysteine, ends with the phenylalanine, and has 13 residues. CDR3 DNA is the only sequence kept; it has 39 bases, read in frame from the first base. V is reduced by 2 bases and J by 7 bases, leaving a spacing of 9 bases between them. CDR1 and CDR2 (MNHEY, SMNVEV) derive from the germline V gene (reference sequence). The sample belongs to a study of cytomegalovirus exposure and HLA in healthy donors (dated by TCRdb to 2016 to 2017). As for the study more broadly: An earlier analysis of under 600 of the donors reported about 290 Gb of sequence data and more than 90 million unique TCR beta sequences from roughly 180 million T cells. The study was designed to test whether signatures of past pathogen exposure could be identified by cataloging public T cell receptors. In an earlier analysis of 500 to 650 of the donors, high-throughput TCR beta sequencing was used to judge whether each TCR beta V gene segment behaved as functional or pseudogenic. To study patterns of TCR occurrence, a later analysis re-analyzed previously published TCR beta repertoires from 700 or so donors and added high-resolution HLA genotyping. Four or five DR-DQ haplotypes were handled as single units for association and clustering because linkage in the cohort was strong. To predict cytomegalovirus infection status, the study combined high-throughput TCR immunosequencing, statistical association of individual TCRs with disease status, and machine learning. Among the approximately 420 genotyped donors, approximately 82% belonged to the genetic ancestry cluster associated with self-reported Caucasian donors. Using immunosequencing, the study profiled T cell repertoires from 500 to 800 subjects and related those repertoires to cytomegalovirus serostatus. All discovery cohort repertoires had been generated using a single sequencing platform. Typing coverage varied by locus: about 620-630 donors for A, B, C, DRB1 and DQB1; roughly 500 for DQA1; approximately 610 for DPA1; roughly 450 for DPB1. HLA typing covered class I and class II loci at four-digit resolution. A later genetic analysis took genome-wide SNP genotypes for about three fifths of the roughly 700 donors and used that subset as a discovery cohort. In addition to the first cohort of roughly 670 subjects, a separate validation cohort of 130 or so different subjects was used. Approximately 310 gigabases of sequencing data and roughly 81 million unique TCR sequences made up an early release that covered fewer than 650 HLA-typed donors. Among around 400 genotyped donors of the cohort, an average of roughly 240,000 unique TCR beta nucleotide sequences were sequenced per donor, 15% to 20% of them non-productive. Donor age, sex, ethnicity and CMV serostatus were compiled alongside the repertoire data. Rather than using new phenotypic data, the later analysis identified candidate immune exposures from TCR beta sequences and from how often those sequences occurred across donors. The investigation overall reported the following: Because HLA typing was unavailable for some donors at each locus, only the typed subset was used in association tests. In vitro tests confirmed that three of the cytomegalovirus-associated TCR beta chains recognize cytomegalovirus antigens. In a later analysis, HLA-associated TCR beta chains were found to be more clonally expanded and to have lower generation probabilities than equally common non-associated chains. CMV serostatus was the only immune exposure information available for the cohort. In a later analysis, the rate of TCR association differed among HLA loci, with DRB1 alleles having the most associated TCRs and HLA-C alleles having the fewest. A cluster of highly shared sequence variants was judged likely to be a technical artifact of the sequencing pipeline. The authors suggested that the approach could potentially be extended to other disease states and immunological phenotypes. A later genetic analysis reported fewer N-insertions in productive TCRs among donors in an Asian-associated ancestry cluster than the roughly 700-donor mean. The earlier analysis of approximately 540 of the donors excluded about 16 rarely observed V segments, including chromosome 9 orphons, because counts were too low. A later analysis found that most CMV-associated TCR beta chains appeared HLA-restricted, with HLA associations seemingly driven largely by CMV exposure. The classifier was reported to diagnose cytomegalovirus status with high specificity and sensitivity in both the original and validation cohorts. Linkage disequilibrium might explain the correlated functional status among segregating V segments, but an unknown experimental factor could not be ruled out. Several of the top co-occurrence clusters appeared to be linked to parvovirus B19, influenza, CMV and Epstein-Barr virus, according to a later analysis. While some public TCRs were present in many individuals, most TCR sequences turned up only very rarely across donors. The 87-base-pair reads could not distinguish some IMGT-functional V segments, including TRBV6-2 and TRBV6-3, so those segments were excluded. When HLA alleles, especially DR and DQ, strongly co-occurred, attributing TCR associations to individual alleles was difficult. The study listed 164 TCR beta chains as associated with cytomegalovirus. In this cohort, only TCR beta chains were sequenced, and detectable features were limited by the absence of alpha or paired-chain data. In an earlier analysis of some 540 of the donors, most TCR beta V segments appeared in productive rearrangements about 87% or about 30% of the time, broadly matching IMGT annotations. At a false discovery rate of 0.05, a later analysis linked approximately 18,000 TCR beta sequences to specific HLA alleles. V-gene and J-gene trimming of TCR beta chains was associated with a missense DCLRE1C variant in a later genetic analysis, and the association was replicated in an independent cohort. A further reported finding was that TCR beta sequences accurately predicted the HLA-A and HLA-B alleles for most subjects in the first cohort. Presence/absence analyses assumed roughly uniform sequencing depth across donors, an assumption that may not hold.

The cohort consisted of approximately 670 healthy bone marrow donors. Cohort members were all nominally healthy when sampled, although unrecorded immune exposures were likely present. The donor was CMV seropositive and was included in the group of almost 300 seropositive cohort members. Each donor provided a peripheral blood sample, and peripheral blood mononuclear cells were used for TCR beta sequencing. Genomic DNA extraction from the blood cell samples was performed with the Qiagen DNeasy Blood Extraction Kit. Preparation of the library involved the immunoSEQ multiplex PCR assay. The multiplex PCR relied on a mix of 60 forward primers for TCR Vbeta segments and 13 reverse primers for TCR Jbeta segments. The CDR3 region of rearranged TCR beta genes was amplified from genomic DNA with a multiplex PCR assay. Amplified TCR beta libraries were sequenced as 87-base-pair reads on the Illumina HiSeq System. As for how the authors treated the data: Across the roughly 640 repertoires, a later analysis counted roughly 77 million unique TCR beta chains, about 10 million of which were shared by at least two donors. To remove PCR and sequencing errors, raw reads were error-corrected and collapsed into unique sequences using a nearest-neighbor algorithm that merged closely related sequences. Alignment of CDR3 sequences to IMGT reference sequences was used to assign V, D and J gene segments. For a sequence to be retained, at least a six-nucleotide match to both a V gene segment and a J gene segment was required. A rearrangement counted as productive if the CDR3 had no stop codons and remained in frame with V and J, and every other rearrangement counted as non-productive. Following IMGT convention, CDR3 was defined as the stretch from the second conserved V-encoded cysteine up to the conserved J-encoded phenylalanine. The earlier analysis of 587 of the donors excluded sequences that lacked an unambiguous match to a single V gene segment. In an earlier analysis of several hundred of the donors, V segments were called functional above 56.7% productive rearrangements and were called segregating when the between-donor standard deviation exceeded 5%. A statistical classification framework was built to diagnose cytomegalovirus status from the catalog of TCR beta chain sequences. In a later analysis, TCR nucleotide sequences were compared against IMGT/GENE-DB human TR gene sequences so that V and J genes could be assigned. Using the TCRdist pipeline, a later analysis assigned CDR3 sequences along with most-parsimonious VDJ recombination scenarios. In a later analysis, each TCR beta chain was defined by its CDR3 amino acid sequence together with its V-gene family, and reads without a unique V-gene family were excluded. To address suspected cross-contamination and a sequencing artifact, a later analysis removed a few hundred highly shared, low-generation-probability nucleotide sequences. In a later analysis, a clonal expansion index was calculated for each public chain from normalized within-repertoire ranks of inferred template counts. Generation probabilities in a later analysis came from a VDJ recombination model fitted to out-of-frame rearrangements, and those results were checked against IGoR. A later analysis scored TCR-TCR, TCR-HLA and TCR-CMV co-occurrence with hypergeometric tests, applying a repertoire-size bias correction to TCR pairs. To estimate false discovery rates, a later analysis permuted the HLA or CMV assignments 20 times. In a later analysis, co-occurring TCRs were grouped using DBSCAN, and TCRdist sequence similarity was added for clustering within HLA-allele-positive subsets. For co-occurrence clustering, repertoires with fewer than 30,000 or more than 120,000 public chains were excluded, along with several repertoires with anomalous nucleotide sharing. TCRdb retrieved this table from immuneACCESS and kept in-frame rearrangements only. Not all clones are present; in checked studies, unresolved V genes account for under half, and no reason is known for the remainder. Clone size and V and J calls were adopted from that table, with D and trimming inferred from the DNA. This sample is represented by approximately 110,000 clones; around 85% of them were singletons. The ten largest clones take up about 6.9% of the sample.

Material: PBMCs. The chain was built from TRBV27 and TRBJ2-1; the D segment cannot be called with confidence. This TCR came from a young man in good health and CMV-seropositive. CDR3 sequence: CASSLTRSNEQFF. The DNA sequence is given as TGTGCCAGCAGTTTAACAAGATCAAATGAGCAGTTCTTC.